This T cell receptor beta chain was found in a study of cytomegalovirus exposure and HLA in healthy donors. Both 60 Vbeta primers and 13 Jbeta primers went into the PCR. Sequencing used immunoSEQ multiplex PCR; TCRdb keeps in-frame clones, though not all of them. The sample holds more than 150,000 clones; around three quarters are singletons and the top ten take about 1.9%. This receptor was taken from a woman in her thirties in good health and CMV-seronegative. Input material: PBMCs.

This CDR3 is CASSERSVTGNIQYF. As DNA, the CDR3 is TGTGCCAGCAGTGAAAGGTCCGTGACAGGGAACATTCAGTACTTC. The chain carries TRBV6-1 and TRBJ2-4, with 7 bases lining up with TRBD1. The V segment lost 2 bases and the J segment 7 bases; nucleotides outside the gene matches: 8. CDR1 and CDR2 (germline): MNHNS, SASEGT. This CDR3 has 15 residues.